This T cell receptor beta chain was sequenced for a study of human T cells and chemical hapten exposure. Across the whole study: Diphenylcyclopropenone doses were given weekly to the scalps of patients across the roughly 23-week study. Findings of the study overall: Expanded TCRs produced significantly more large CDR3 similarity clusters than controls did.

Trimming cost V 3 bases and J 4 bases; bases outside gene matches: 9. The CDR3 loop spans 17 amino acids. CDR1 is SGDLS and CDR2 is YYNGEE in the germline V gene. TCRdb re-derived calls from the RACE reads in MiXCR, one entry per CDR3 protein. The sample holds over 300,000 distinct CDR3 sequences; 4.5% to 6% are singletons and the top ten take just over 2.5%. There are many counts of this clonotype. Its antigen is not known. Regarding time point: pre-sensitization, week 0. Specified treatment: therapeutic diphenylcyclopropenone sensitization with weekly scalp DPC. Each donor was an alopecia patient between 18 and 70 years of age who qualified for DPC.

The J gene is TRBJ2-1, the V gene TRBV9; 11 bases are shared with TRBD2. The sample consisted of whole blood, taken in connection with sensitization to the hapten diphenylcyclopropenone (DPC). The sequence was collected from a woman aged 45-59 years with alopecia areata. Some clones in this sample may be carry-over from other donors' samples. The CDR3 protein is CASSDALIAGGYNEQFF. CDR3 in DNA: TGTGCCAGCAGCGACGCCCTGATAGCGGGGGGGTACAATGAGCAGTTCTTC.